A selection of T cell receptor beta chains follows, all from one sample in a study of blood T cell repertoires in COVID-19. Profiled with immunoSEQ multiplex PCR; TCRdb holds only in-frame clones, not every one. The sample consists of 150,000 to 200,000 clones, more than 80% of them appearing once. Sequenced sample: peripheral blood. The receptors come from a woman aged 60 to 75 with COVID-19, enrolled during active disease. Both conserved end residues are part of each CDR3. A D gene is named only where the DNA matches it firmly. Clone size is shown for a subset of rows, as once, few, many or a class of expanded clone.

TRBV4-2,NA,TRBJ1-1,TRBD1,TGTGCCAGCAGCCAGTTGACAGGGGGTAACACTGAAGCTTTCTTT,CASSQLTGGNTEAFF
TRBV9,NA,TRBJ1-5,NA,TGTGCCAGCAGCGTAGATCCCGCCGAGCAGCCCCAGCATTTT,CASSVDPAEQPQHF
TRBV10-1,once,TRBJ2-7,TRBD1,TGCGCCAGCAGTGAGCGGACAGGGTTAAACTACGAGCAGTACTTC,CASSERTGLNYEQYF
TRBV18,NA,TRBJ2-6,NA,TGTGCCAGCTCACCCCCCCAGGGGGCCAACGTCCTGACTTTC,CASSPPQGANVLTF
TRBV5-1,NA,TRBJ1-6,TRBD1,TGCGCCAGCAGCGCGACAGGGTTCCGTTCACCCCTCCACTTT,CASSATGFRSPLHF
TRBV19,NA,TRBJ1-5,TRBD1,TGTGCCAGTAGTCCCCAGGAGCAGACAGGGACCCATCAGCCCCAGCATTTT,CASSPQEQTGTHQPQHF
TRBV27,NA,TRBJ1-1,TRBD1,TGTGCCAGCAGTTCGGGGACAGCGTTGATGAACACTGAAGCTTTCTTT,CASSSGTALMNTEAFF
TRBV4-1,NA,TRBJ2-2,TRBD1,TGCGCCAGCAGCCAATTGGACAGGGAGGCCACCGGGGAGCTGTTTTTT,CASSQLDREATGELFF
TRBV19,NA,TRBJ2-1,TRBD1,TGTGCCTGCTCCCCGGACAGGTACAATGAGCAGTTCTTC,CACSPDRYNEQFF
TRBV6-5,NA,TRBJ2-3,NA,TGTGCCAGCAGTTGGACTACCATAAACACAGATACGCAGTATTTT,CASSWTTINTDTQYF
TRBV7-2,NA,TRBJ1-2,TRBD1,TGTGCCAGCAGCCCACCGGGACAGGGCTATGGCTACACCTTC,CASSPPGQGYGYTF
TRBV7-9,NA,TRBJ1-5,TRBD1,TGTGCCAGCAGCTCGACAGGGAATCAGCCCCAGCATTTT,CASSSTGNQPQHF
TRBV5-1,once,TRBJ2-3,TRBD1,TGCGCCGGATCTCCGGGGGACAGGGAAGATACGCAGTATTTT,CAGSPGDREDTQYF
TRBV20-1,NA,TRBJ1-2,NA,TGCAGTGCTAGTGACGGGGGCTACACCTTC,CSASDGGYTF
TRBV5-8,once,TRBJ1-1,NA,TGTGCCAGCAGCTTGGGCCAGTTGATTGAAGCTTTCTTT,CASSLGQLIEAFF
TRBV3-1/TRBV3-2,few,TRBJ1-5,TRBD1,TGTGCCAGCAGCCAAGGGGGGACAGGGGGCGATCAGCCCCAGCATTTT,CASSQGGTGGDQPQHF
TRBV7-2,NA,TRBJ1-2,NA,TGTGCCACTGAGCGGGGGGGAGCCTTCTATGGCTACACCTTC,CATERGGAFYGYTF